Below, 10 T cell receptor beta chains from the same sample are listed, as sequenced in a study of blood T cells in healthy people across ages. For the second PCR, which ran for roughly 6 to 11 cycles, a sample-barcoded 5' primer and a J-beta primer mix were used. TCRdb called the 5' RACE reads again in MiXCR, with one record for every CDR3 protein. The repertoire has over a million distinct CDR3 sequences, 42% of them found once; the top ten carry less than 8%. Material: blood. The source of these receptors is a woman aged 18-30 years in good health.

The chain couples TRBV20-1 to TRBJ2-2; TRBD2 agrees at 8 bases. CDR1 DFQATT and CDR2 SNEGSKA come from the germline V gene (reference sequence). Trimming removed 2 bases from V and 6 bases from J; junction bases left unmatched: 8. This CDR3 contains 15 residues. Here the CDR3 reads CSARYSGKGAGELFF. CDR3 DNA sequence: TGCAGTGCTAGATATAGCGGGAAGGGGGCCGGGGAGCTGTTTTTT.

The rearrangement joins TRBV6-6 to TRBJ1-4, with D unresolved. The CDR3 totals 14 residues. V was clipped by 7 bases and J by 6 bases, with 15 bases between them. CDR1 is MNHNY and CDR2 is SVGAGI in the germline V gene (reference sequence). As DNA, the CDR3 is TGTGCCAGCAACGACCCCGGGCCCGATGAAAAACTGTTTTTT. Amino acids: CASNDPGPDEKLFF.

In this sample, this clonotype turned up a few times. V usage is TRBV14 and J usage is TRBJ2-1, with D tentatively TRBD1 or TRBD2 (5 bases each). Germline V CDR1 and CDR2: SGHDN, FVKESK. CDR3 length equals 13 residues. V was cut by 1 base and J by 14 bases, with 15 bases left in between. In DNA form, the CDR3 reads TGTGCCAGCAGCCAAGGGCCGGGACGAGGGGAGTTCTTC. Its translation: CASSQGPGRGEFF.

The gene calls are TRBV4-2 and TRBJ1-1, with 8 bases lining up with TRBD1. V dropped 4 bases and J dropped 5; count of bases not matched to a gene: 6. The V gene's germline CDR1 is LGHNA and CDR2 YNFKEQ. CDR3 length equals 14 residues. DNA for the CDR3: TGTGCCAGCAGCCCCGCAGGGGGCGAAACTGAAGCTTTCTTT. Translation: CASSPAGGETEAFF.

The chain uses TRBV6-1 and TRBJ1-2; no reliable D call. Germline V gives CDR1 MNHNS, CDR2 SASEGT. The CDR3 has 13 amino acids. The V gene lost 5 bases and the J gene lost 3 bases, with 10 bases spanning the gap. In DNA, the CDR3 is TGTGCCAGCAGTATTACACCGGACTATGGCTACACCTTC. It yields the protein CASSITPDYGYTF.

The chain is built from TRBV10-3 and TRBJ2-1, with TRBD2 matching over 8 bases. Germline values: CDR1 ENHRY, CDR2 SYGVKD. The trim removed 5 bases at V and 7 bases at J, leaving 4 bases unmatched. The CDR3 extends over 13 amino acids. CDR3 in amino acids: CAISFSGSNEQFF. The CDR3 DNA reads TGTGCCATCAGTTTCAGCGGGAGTAATGAGCAGTTCTTC.

This clonotype appeared a few times. This chain connects TRBV20-1 to TRBJ1-6; tentatively, D is TRBD1 (5 bases). V was shortened by 0 bases and J by 6 bases, with 6 bases between the two germline ends. Germline V gene sequence: CDR1 DFQATT, CDR2 SNEGSKA (reference sequence). This CDR3 contains 13 residues. DNA for the CDR3: TGCAGTGCTAGAGATCAGGGTAATTCACCCCTCCACTTT. It translates to CSARDQGNSPLHF.

The chain uses TRBV2 and TRBJ1-2; a weak D match, TRBD1 (5 bases). In germline, CDR1 is SNHLY, CDR2 FYNNEI. V gave up 3 bases and J gave up 8 bases, with 19 bases separating them. CDR3 length: 15 amino acids. The CDR3 DNA is TGTGCCAGCAGTGATGACAGTCAGACTTTGGGGGGCTACACCTTC. It codes for CASSDDSQTLGGYTF.

This chain joins TRBV4-1 and TRBJ2-3; a weak D match, TRBD2 (7 bases). This CDR3 is built from 15 residues. V was trimmed by 5 bases and J by 0 bases, leaving 12 bases between them. CDR1 is MGHRA and CDR2 is YSYEKL in the germline V gene. The chain's CDR3 is CASSSEGGSTDTQYF. The CDR3 region has the DNA TGCGCCAGCAGCTCCGAGGGGGGGAGCACAGATACGCAGTATTTT.

This clonotype showed up just a few times. The chain is built from TRBV27 and TRBJ2-1; 8 bases line up with TRBD1. The CDR3 length is 12 residues. Germline V gene sequence: CDR1 MNHEY, CDR2 SMNVEV (reference sequence). V dropped 5 bases and J dropped 10; count of bases not matched to a gene: 4. CDR3 bases: TGTGCCAGCAGTCGTCCAGGGGGCGAGCAGTTCTTC. It codes for CASSRPGGEQFF.